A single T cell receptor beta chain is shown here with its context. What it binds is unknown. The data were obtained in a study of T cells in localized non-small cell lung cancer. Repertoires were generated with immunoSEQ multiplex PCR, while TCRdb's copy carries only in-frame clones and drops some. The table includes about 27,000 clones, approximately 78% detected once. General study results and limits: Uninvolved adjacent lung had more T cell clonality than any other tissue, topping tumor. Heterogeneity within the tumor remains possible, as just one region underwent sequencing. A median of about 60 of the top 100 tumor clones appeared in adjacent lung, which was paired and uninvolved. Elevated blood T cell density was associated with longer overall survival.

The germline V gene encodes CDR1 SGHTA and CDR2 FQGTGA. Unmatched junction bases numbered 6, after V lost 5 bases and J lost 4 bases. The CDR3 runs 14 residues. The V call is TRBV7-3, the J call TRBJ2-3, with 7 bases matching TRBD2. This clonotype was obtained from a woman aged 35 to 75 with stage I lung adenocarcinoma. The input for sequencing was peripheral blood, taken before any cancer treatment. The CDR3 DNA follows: TGTGCCAGCAGCCCCCTTCGGGGGGCAGATACGCAGTATTTT. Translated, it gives CASSPLRGADTQYF.